This T cell receptor beta chain was sequenced during a study of cytomegalovirus exposure and HLA in healthy donors. The method was immunoSEQ multiplex PCR; TCRdb's version includes in-frame clones alone and lacks a portion of them. The sample gives 250,000 to 350,000 clones, around 89% of which show up once; 0.92% is in the top ten. The ends lost 5 bases at V and 4 bases at J; junction bases unmatched: 5. Germline CDR1 reads SGHVS; CDR2 reads FNYEAQ. There are 13 residues in the CDR3. The sample was PBMCs. This chain links TRBV7-6 with TRBJ2-7, with 7 positions matching TRBD1. The sequence came from a woman between 18 and 29 years old in good health and CMV-seronegative. In DNA, the CDR3 is TGTGCCAGCAGCCCCGGGACAGTGTACGAGCAGTACTTC. Its translation is CASSPGTVYEQYF.